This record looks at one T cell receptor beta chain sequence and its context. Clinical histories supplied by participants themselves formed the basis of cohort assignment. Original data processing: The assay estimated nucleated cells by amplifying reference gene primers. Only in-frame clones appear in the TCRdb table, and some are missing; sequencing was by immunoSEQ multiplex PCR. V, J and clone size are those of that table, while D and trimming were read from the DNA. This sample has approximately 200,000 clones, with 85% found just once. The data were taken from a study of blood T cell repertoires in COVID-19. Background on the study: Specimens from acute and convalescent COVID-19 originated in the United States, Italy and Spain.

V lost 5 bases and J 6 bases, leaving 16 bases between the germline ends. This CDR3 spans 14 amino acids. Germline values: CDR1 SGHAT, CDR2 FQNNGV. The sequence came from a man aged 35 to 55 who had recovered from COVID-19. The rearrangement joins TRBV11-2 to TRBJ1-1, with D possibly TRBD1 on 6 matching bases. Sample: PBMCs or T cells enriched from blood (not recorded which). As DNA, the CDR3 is TGTGCCAGCAGCCCGACGACAGGAACCCCTGAAGCTTTCTTT. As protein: CASSPTTGTPEAFF.